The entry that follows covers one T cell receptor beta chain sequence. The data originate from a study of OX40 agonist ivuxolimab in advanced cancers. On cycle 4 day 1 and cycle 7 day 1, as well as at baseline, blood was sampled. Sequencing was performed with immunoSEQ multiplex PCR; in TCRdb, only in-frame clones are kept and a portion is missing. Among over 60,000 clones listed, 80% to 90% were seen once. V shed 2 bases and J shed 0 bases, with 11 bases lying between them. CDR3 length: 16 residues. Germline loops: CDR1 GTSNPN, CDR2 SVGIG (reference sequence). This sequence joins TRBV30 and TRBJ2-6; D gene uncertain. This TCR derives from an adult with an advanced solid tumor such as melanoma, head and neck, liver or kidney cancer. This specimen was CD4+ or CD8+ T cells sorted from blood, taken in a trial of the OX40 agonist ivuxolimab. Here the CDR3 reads CAWSNLGISGANVLTF. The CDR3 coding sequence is TGTGCCTGGAGTAATTTGGGGATCTCTGGGGCCAACGTCCTGACTTTC.